A selection of T cell receptor beta chains follows, all from one sample in a study of cytomegalovirus exposure and HLA in healthy donors. TCRdb keeps only in-frame clones here, not all; method: immunoSEQ multiplex PCR. The sample lists over 200,000 clones; about 90% were seen once. The sequencing input was PBMCs. These receptors were collected from a woman under 30 in good health and CMV-seronegative. CDR3s include the opening cysteine and the closing phenylalanine or tryptophan. A D gene is named only where the DNA matches it firmly. Clone size is stated in some rows and not others, as once, few, many or a class when expanded.

clone_size j_call v_call d_call cdr3_aa cdr3_nt
. TRBJ1-4 TRBV5-1 TRBD1 CASSPGTVKEKLFF TGCGCCAGCAGCCCCGGGACAGTTAAAGAAAAACTGTTTTTT
. TRBJ1-5 TRBV28 . CASSSASNQPQHF TGTGCCAGCAGTTCCGCGAGCAATCAGCCCCAGCATTTT
. TRBJ2-3 TRBV2 . CASSEEFTGSTDTQYF TGTGCCAGCAGTGAAGAGTTTACAGGGAGCACAGATACGCAGTATTTT
. TRBJ2-3 TRBV7-9 . CASSLGVVPEGTQYF TGTGCCAGCAGCTTAGGTGTGGTTCCGGAGGGGACGCAGTATTTT
. TRBJ2-4 TRBV10-3 TRBD1 CAISEVGQGKGIQYF TGTGCCATCAGTGAGGTAGGACAGGGGAAGGGCATTCAGTACTTC
. TRBJ2-5 TRBV28 TRBD1 CASSSGQAKETQYF TGTGCCAGCAGTTCCGGACAGGCAAAAGAGACCCAGTACTTC
once TRBJ2-7 TRBV27 TRBD2 CASSLAGGLYEQYF TGTGCCAGCAGCCTAGCGGGGGGTTTGTACGAGCAGTACTTC
few TRBJ1-1 TRBV5-1 . CASSLADSNTEAFF TGCGCCAGCAGCTTGGCCGACAGTAACACTGAAGCTTTCTTT
. TRBJ2-1 TRBV7-3 TRBD2 CASSLTGLAGNEQFF TGTGCCAGCAGCTTAACGGGGCTAGCGGGTAATGAGCAGTTCTTC
. TRBJ1-6 TRBV4-1 TRBD1 CASSLRDRKNSPLHF TGCGCCAGCAGCCTCCGGGACAGGAAAAATTCACCCCTCCACTTT
. TRBJ2-4 TRBV6-1 . CASSEARGVGKNIQYF TGTGCCAGCAGTGAAGCGCGGGGAGTCGGGAAAAACATTCAGTACTTC
. TRBJ1-1 TRBV4-3 . CASSQDRRGGLNTEAFF TGCGCCAGCAGCCAAGACAGACGAGGCGGCTTGAACACTGAAGCTTTCTTT
few TRBJ2-6 TRBV19 . CASSIDDSSGANVLTF TGTGCCAGTAGTATAGATGACAGCTCTGGGGCCAACGTCCTGACTTTC
. TRBJ2-3 TRBV5-1 . CASSLVAHTDTQYF TGCGCCAGCAGCTTGGTAGCACACACAGATACGCAGTATTTT
. TRBJ2-5 TRBV27 . CASSSQFQETQYF TGTGCCAGCAGTTCCCAGTTCCAAGAGACCCAGTACTTC
. TRBJ1-1 TRBV7-9 . CASSLGGRTEAFF TGTGCCAGCAGCTTAGGCGGGAGGACTGAAGCTTTCTTT
. TRBJ2-5 TRBV5-1 . CASSKTTGETQYF TGCGCCAGCAGCAAAACTACCGGGGAGACCCAGTACTTC